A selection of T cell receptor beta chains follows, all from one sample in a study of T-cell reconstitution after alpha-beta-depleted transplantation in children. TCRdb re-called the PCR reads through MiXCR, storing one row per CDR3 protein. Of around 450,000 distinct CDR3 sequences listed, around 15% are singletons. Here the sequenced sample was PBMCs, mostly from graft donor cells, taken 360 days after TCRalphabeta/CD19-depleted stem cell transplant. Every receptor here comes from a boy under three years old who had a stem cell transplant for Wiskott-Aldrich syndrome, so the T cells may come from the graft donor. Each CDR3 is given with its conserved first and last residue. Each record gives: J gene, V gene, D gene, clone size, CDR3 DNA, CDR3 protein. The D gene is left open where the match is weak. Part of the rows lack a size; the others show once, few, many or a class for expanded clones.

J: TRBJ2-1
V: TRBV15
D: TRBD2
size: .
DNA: TGTGCCACCAGCAGAGATCGCGGGGGACCGATACGCAATGAGCAGTTCTTC
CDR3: CATSRDRGGPIRNEQFF

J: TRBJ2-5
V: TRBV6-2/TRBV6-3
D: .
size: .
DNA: TGTGCCAGCGGTTACAAAGAGACCCAGTACTTC
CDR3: CASGYKETQYF

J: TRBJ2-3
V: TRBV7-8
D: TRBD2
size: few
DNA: TGTGCCAGCAGCTTTCGGCGGGGTGGGACTATCACAGATACGCAGTATTTT
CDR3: CASSFRRGGTITDTQYF

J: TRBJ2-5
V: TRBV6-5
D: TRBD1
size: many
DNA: TGTGCCAGCTCAGGGGGAGAGACCCAGTACTTC
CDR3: CASSGGETQYF

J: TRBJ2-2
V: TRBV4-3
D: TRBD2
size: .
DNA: TGCGCCAGCAGCCAAGCAAAAGGTTGGCGGGAGGATGGCGGGGAGCTGTTTTTT
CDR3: CASSQAKGWREDGGELFF

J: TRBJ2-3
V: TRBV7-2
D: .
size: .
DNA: TGTGCCAGCAGCTTTGGTGATAGCGCAGATACGCAGTATTTT
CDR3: CASSFGDSADTQYF

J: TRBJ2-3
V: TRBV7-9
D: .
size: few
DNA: TGTGCCAGCAGCTTAGAATGGAGCACAGATACGCAGTATTTT
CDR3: CASSLEWSTDTQYF

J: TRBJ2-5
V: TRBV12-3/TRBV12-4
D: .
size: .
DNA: TGTGCCAGCAGTTTGAAGCGGCTACAAGAGACCCAGTACTTC
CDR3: CASSLKRLQETQYF

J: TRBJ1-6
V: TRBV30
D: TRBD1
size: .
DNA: TGTGCCTGGAGTGTTGGGACAGGGGAGAATTCACCCCTCCACTTT
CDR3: CAWSVGTGENSPLHF

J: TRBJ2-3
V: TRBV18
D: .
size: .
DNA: TGTGCCAGCTCACCACCGACTCGGACAGATACGCAGTATTTT
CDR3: CASSPPTRTDTQYF

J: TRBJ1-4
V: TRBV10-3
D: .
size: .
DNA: TGTGCCTCCAGAACAGGGTTGCCTAATGAAAAACTGTTTTTT
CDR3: CASRTGLPNEKLFF

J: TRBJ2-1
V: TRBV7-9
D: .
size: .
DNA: TGTGCCAGCAGCTTAATAGGAACAGGGTTGCCTTTCGATGAGCAGTTCTTC
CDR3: CASSLIGTGLPFDEQFF

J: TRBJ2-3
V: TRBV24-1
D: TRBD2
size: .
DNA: TGTGCCACCAGTGCGGCCGGGACTAGGGCATTAGATACGCAGTATTTT
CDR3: CATSAAGTRALDTQYF

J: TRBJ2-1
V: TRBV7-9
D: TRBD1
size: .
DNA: TGTGCCAGCAGCTTAGTAGCTGGGACAGGGTTCTACAATGAGCAGTTCTTC
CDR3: CASSLVAGTGFYNEQFF

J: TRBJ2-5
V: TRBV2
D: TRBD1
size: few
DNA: TGTGCCAGCAGCGGACAGGGGGCGTGGGAGACCCAGTACTTC
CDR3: CASSGQGAWETQYF

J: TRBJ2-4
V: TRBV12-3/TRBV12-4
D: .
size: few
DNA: TGTGCCAGCAGCTTAAACACCGCTGCCAAAAACATTCAGTACTTC
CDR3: CASSLNTAAKNIQYF

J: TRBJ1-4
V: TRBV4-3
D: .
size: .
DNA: TGCGCCAGCAGCCAAGATACCAGTCTTTGGCAAAAACTGTTTTTT
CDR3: CASSQDTSLWQKLFF

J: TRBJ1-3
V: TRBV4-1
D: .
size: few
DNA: TGCGCCACCGGTTTCGGACGCTCAAACACCATATATTTT
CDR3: CATGFGRSNTIYF

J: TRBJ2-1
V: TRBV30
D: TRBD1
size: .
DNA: TGTGCCTGGAGTGGGGACAGGGGCATCAATGAGCAGTTCTTC
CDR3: CAWSGDRGINEQFF

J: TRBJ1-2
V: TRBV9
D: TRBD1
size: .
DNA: TGTGCCAGCAGCGTAGCATCAGTGACAGGGGTTGCCTATGGCTACACCTTC
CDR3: CASSVASVTGVAYGYTF

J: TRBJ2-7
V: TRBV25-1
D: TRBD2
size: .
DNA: TGTGCCAGCAGATCTAGCGGGCTTTACGAGCAGTACTTC
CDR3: CASRSSGLYEQYF

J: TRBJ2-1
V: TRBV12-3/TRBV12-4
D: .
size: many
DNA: TGTGCCAGCAGTTTACTAGCGGAGCAGTTCTTC
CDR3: CASSLLAEQFF

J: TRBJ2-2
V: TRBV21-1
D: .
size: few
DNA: TGTGCCAGCAGCAAAGGGCCTAGCGGGCCCACCGGGGAGCTGTTTTTT
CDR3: CASSKGPSGPTGELFF

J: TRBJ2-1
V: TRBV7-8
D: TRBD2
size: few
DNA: TGTGCCAGCAGCTCAGGTAGCGGGAGGGCCTACAATGAGCAGTTCTTC
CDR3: CASSSGSGRAYNEQFF

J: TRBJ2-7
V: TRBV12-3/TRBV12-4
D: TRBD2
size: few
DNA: TGTGCCAGCAGTCCCTTTAGCGGGAGGGGGACCTACGAGCAGTACTTC
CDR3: CASSPFSGRGTYEQYF

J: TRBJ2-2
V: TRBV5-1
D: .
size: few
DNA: TGCGCCAGCAGCTTGGACCCTCAGGGGAACACCGGGGAGCTGTTTTTT
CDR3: CASSLDPQGNTGELFF

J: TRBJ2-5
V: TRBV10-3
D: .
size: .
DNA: TGTGCCATCAGCCCCGGACAGAAAGAGACCCAGTACTTC
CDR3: CAISPGQKETQYF

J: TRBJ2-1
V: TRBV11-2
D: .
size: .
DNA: TGTGCCAGCAGCCCCGTGGCGGGTATATCGAATGAGCAGTTCTTC
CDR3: CASSPVAGISNEQFF

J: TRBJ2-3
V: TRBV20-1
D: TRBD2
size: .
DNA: TGCAGTGCTAGAGACCCTAGCGGGGTGGTAGATACGCAGTATTTT
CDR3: CSARDPSGVVDTQYF

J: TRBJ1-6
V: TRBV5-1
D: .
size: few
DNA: TGCGCCAGGGTTTGCCCCTATAATTCACCCCTCCACTTT
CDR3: CARVCPYNSPLHF

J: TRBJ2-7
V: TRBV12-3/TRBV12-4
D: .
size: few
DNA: TGTGCCAGCAGTTTGCACACAGGGTCCTACGAGCAGTACTTC
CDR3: CASSLHTGSYEQYF

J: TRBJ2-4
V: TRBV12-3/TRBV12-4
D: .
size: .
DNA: TGTGCCAGCAGTCCTGACAGAGCAAAAAACATTCAGTACTTC
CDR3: CASSPDRAKNIQYF

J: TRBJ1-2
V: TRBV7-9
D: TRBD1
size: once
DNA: TGTGCCAGCAGCCCAGACTCGGACAGGTGGAATGGCTACACCTTC
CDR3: CASSPDSDRWNGYTF

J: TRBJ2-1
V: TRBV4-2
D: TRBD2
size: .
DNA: TGTGCCAGCAGCCAAGATAGCGGGGGGGCCAGTGAGCAGTTCTTC
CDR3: CASSQDSGGASEQFF

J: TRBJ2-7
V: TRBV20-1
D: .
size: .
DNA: TGCAGTGCTAGAAGGGGTCCTTCTGGGTCGGAGCAGTACTTC
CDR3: CSARRGPSGSEQYF

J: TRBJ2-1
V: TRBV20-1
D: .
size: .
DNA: TGCAGTGCTAGTAGGTATCGGCAGGGGCCGTCGAATGAGCAGTTCTTC
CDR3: CSASRYRQGPSNEQFF

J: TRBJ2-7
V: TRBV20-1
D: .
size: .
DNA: TGCAGTGCTAGCCCCATGAACTACGAGCAGTACTTC
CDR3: CSASPMNYEQYF

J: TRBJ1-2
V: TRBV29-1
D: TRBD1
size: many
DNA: TGCAGCCTTCGGAGACAGGGAGGAGGCTACACCTTC
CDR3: CSLRRQGGGYTF

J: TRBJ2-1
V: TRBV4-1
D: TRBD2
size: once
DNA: TGCGCCAGCAGTCCTTGGACTAGCGGGGGAAATGAGCAGTTCTTC
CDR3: CASSPWTSGGNEQFF

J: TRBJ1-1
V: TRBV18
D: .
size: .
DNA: TGTGCCAGCTCACCACGGGGGGGCTGGGACACTGAAGCTTTCTTT
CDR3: CASSPRGGWDTEAFF

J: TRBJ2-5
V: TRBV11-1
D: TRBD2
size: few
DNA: TGTGCCAGCAGCTTAGACCATCATCGGACTAGCGGGAGTCGGGGGACCCAGTACTTC
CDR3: CASSLDHHRTSGSRGTQYF

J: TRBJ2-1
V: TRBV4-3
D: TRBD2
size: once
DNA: TGCGCCAGCAGCCTAATAGCGGGAGGGCTCCCCTCCTACAATGAGCAGTTCTTC
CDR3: CASSLIAGGLPSYNEQFF

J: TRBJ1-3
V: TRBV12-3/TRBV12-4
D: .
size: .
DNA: TGTGCCAGCAGGACACGCGGAAACACCATATATTTT
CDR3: CASRTRGNTIYF

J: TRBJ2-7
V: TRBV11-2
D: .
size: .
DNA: TGTGCCAGCAGCTTAGTGGTCGAGCAGTACTTC
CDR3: CASSLVVEQYF

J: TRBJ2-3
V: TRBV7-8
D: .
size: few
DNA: TGTGCCAGCAGCTTAGCCCGGGCCCTCACAGATACGCAGTATTTT
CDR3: CASSLARALTDTQYF

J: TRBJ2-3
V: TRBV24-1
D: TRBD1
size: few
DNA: TGTGCCACCAGTGCACAGGGGGCAGATACGCAGTATTTT
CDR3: CATSAQGADTQYF

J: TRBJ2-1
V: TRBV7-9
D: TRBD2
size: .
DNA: TGTGCCAGCAGCTTCCAGCGGGGCCTCTACAATGAGCAGTTCTTC
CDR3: CASSFQRGLYNEQFF

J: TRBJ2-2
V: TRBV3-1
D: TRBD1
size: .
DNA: TGTGCCAGCAGCCAAGACTCGACAGGGGCCGGGGAGCTGTTTTTT
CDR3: CASSQDSTGAGELFF

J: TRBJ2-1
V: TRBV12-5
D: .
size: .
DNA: TGTGCTAGTGGTTTGTTGGATGAGCAGTTCTTC
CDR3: CASGLLDEQFF

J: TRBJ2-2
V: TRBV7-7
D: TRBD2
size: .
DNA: TGTGCCAGCAGCCATACTAGCGGGAAGAACACCGGGGAGCTGTTTTTT
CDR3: CASSHTSGKNTGELFF

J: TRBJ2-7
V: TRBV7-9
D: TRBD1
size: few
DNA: TGTGCCAGCAGCGAATGGACAGGGTCCCCCTACGAGCAGTACTTC
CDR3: CASSEWTGSPYEQYF

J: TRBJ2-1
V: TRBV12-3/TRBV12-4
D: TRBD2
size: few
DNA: TGTGCCAGCAGCGCGGGGGTACTTAGGTTCTTC
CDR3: CASSAGVLRFF

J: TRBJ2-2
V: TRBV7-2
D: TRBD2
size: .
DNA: TGTGCCAGCAGACAGGGACTAGCGGGCGGGGAGCTGTTTTTT
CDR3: CASRQGLAGGELFF

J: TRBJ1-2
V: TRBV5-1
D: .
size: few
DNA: TGCGCCAGCAGCCCTCAGCAACCCTATGGCTACACCTTC
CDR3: CASSPQQPYGYTF